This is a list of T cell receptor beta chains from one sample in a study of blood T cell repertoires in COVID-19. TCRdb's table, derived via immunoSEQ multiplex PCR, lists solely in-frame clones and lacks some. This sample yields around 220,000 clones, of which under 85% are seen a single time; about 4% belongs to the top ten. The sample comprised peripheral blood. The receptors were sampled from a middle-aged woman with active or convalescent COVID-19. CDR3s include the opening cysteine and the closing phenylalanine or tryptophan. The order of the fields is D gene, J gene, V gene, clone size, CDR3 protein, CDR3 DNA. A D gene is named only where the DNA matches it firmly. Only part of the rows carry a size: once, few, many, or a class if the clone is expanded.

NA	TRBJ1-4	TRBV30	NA	CAWGSGTLNEKLFF	TGTGCCTGGGGCTCCGGGACACTCAATGAAAAACTGTTTTTT
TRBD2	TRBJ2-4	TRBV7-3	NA	CASSSAGTSGALAKNIQYF	TGTGCCAGCAGCTCCGCCGGGACTAGCGGGGCACTAGCCAAAAACATTCAGTACTTC
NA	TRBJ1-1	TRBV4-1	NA	CASSPFSLSTEAFF	TGCGCCAGCAGCCCTTTTTCCTTGTCCACTGAAGCTTTCTTT
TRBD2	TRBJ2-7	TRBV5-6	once	CASSFWLAGAYEQYF	TGTGCCAGCAGCTTCTGGCTAGCGGGGGCCTACGAGCAGTACTTC
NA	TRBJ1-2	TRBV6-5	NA	CASSRGLGGYTF	TGTGCCAGCAGCCGGGGTTTAGGTGGCTACACCTTC
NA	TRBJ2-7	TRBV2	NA	CASSEARAISYEQYF	TGTGCCAGCAGTGAAGCCAGAGCGATCTCCTACGAGCAGTACTTC
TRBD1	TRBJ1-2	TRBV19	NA	CASKTGRWGYTF	TGTGCCAGTAAGACAGGGCGTTGGGGCTACACCTTC
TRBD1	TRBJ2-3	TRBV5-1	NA	CASSSGQGTTDTQYF	TGCGCCAGCAGCTCGGGACAGGGCACCACAGATACGCAGTATTTT
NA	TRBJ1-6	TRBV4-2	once	CASSPAGQGARSPLHF	TGTGCCAGCAGCCCGGCAGGTCAGGGCGCAAGGTCACCCCTCCACTTT
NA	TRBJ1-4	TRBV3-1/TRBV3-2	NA	CASSQGYFATNEKLFF	TGTGCCAGCAGCCAAGGATACTTTGCAACTAATGAAAAACTGTTTTTT
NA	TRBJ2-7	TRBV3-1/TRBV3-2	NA	CASSQEGQNEQYF	TGTGCCAGCAGCCAAGAAGGACAGAACGAGCAGTACTTC
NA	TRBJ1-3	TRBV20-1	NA	CSAWGGNTIYF	TGCAGTGCCTGGGGCGGAAACACCATATATTTT
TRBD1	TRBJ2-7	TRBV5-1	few	CASSFDRGRNEQYF	TGCGCCAGCAGTTTTGACAGGGGCCGGAACGAGCAGTACTTC
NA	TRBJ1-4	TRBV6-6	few	CASSYGGDPREKLFF	TGTGCCAGCAGTTACGGGGGGGACCCGAGGGAAAAACTGTTTTTT
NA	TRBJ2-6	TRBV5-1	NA	CASSLGGPLGANVLTF	TGCGCCAGCAGCTTGGGGGGCCCACTAGGGGCCAACGTCCTGACTTTC
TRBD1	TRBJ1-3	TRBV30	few	CAWNSGDRVSGNTIYF	TGTGCCTGGAACTCTGGGGACAGGGTCTCTGGAAACACCATATATTTT
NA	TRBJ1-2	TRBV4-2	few	CASSQDSEPGANYGYTF	TGTGCCAGCAGCCAAGATTCGGAACCAGGGGCTAACTATGGCTACACCTTC
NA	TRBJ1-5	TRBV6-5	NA	CTAAPSNQPQHF	TGTACGGCGGCGCCGTCGAATCAGCCCCAGCATTTT
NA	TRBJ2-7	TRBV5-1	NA	CASSLGRGGPYEQYF	TGCGCCAGCAGCTTGGGTCGCGGGGGCCCCTACGAGCAGTACTTC
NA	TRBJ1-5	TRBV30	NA	CALQAYSNQPQHF	TGTGCCTTGCAGGCATATAGCAATCAGCCCCAGCATTTT
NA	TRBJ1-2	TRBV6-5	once	CASSTPGGSYGYTF	TGTGCCAGCAGCACCCCTGGGGGGTCCTATGGCTACACCTTC
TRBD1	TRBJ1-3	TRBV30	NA	CAWSGDRGKEDTIYF	TGTGCCTGGAGTGGGGACAGGGGGAAGGAGGACACCATATATTTT
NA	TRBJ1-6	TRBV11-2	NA	CASSSTGYTSPLHF	TGTGCCAGCAGCTCGACAGGTTATACTTCACCCCTCCACTTT
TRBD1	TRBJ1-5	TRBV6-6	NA	CASSWDRSNQPQHF	TGTGCCAGCAGTTGGGACAGGAGCAATCAGCCCCAGCATTTT
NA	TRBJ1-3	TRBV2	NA	CASSASLNSGNTIYF	TGTGCCAGCAGTGCTAGCCTGAACTCTGGAAACACCATATATTTT
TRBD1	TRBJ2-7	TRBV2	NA	CASSEGQLLYEQYF	TGTGCCAGCAGTGAGGGACAGCTACTCTACGAGCAGTACTTC
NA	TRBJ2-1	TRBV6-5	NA	CAVYSILNNEQFF	TGTGCCGTTTATTCTATATTGAACAATGAGCAGTTCTTC
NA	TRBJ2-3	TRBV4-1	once	CASSQRQLADTDTQYF	TGCGCCAGCAGCCAACGTCAACTAGCCGACACAGATACGCAGTATTTT
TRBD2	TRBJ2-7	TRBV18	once	CASSPTISGGAWEQYF	TGTGCCAGCTCACCCACTATAAGCGGGGGGGCCTGGGAGCAGTACTTC
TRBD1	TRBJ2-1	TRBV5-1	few	CASSFDRVFVQFF	TGCGCCAGCAGCTTCGACAGGGTTTTTGTGCAGTTCTTC
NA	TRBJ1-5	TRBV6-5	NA	CASSSGQGQQPQHF	TGTGCCAGCAGTTCCGGGCAGGGGCAACAGCCCCAGCATTTT
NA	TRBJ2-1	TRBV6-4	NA	CASSDPGTGKPNEQFF	TGTGCCAGCAGTGACCCCGGGACTGGTAAGCCCAATGAGCAGTTCTTC
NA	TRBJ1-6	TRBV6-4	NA	CASSDSRSSPLHF	TGTGCCAGCAGTGACTCGAGGAGTTCACCCCTCCACTTT
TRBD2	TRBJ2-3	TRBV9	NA	CASSVEHFGTSGGTDTQYF	TGTGCCAGCAGCGTAGAGCATTTTGGGACTAGCGGAGGCACAGATACGCAGTATTTT
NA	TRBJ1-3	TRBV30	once	CAWTRGGGNTIYF	TGTGCCTGGACCCGGGGGGGTGGAAACACCATATATTTT
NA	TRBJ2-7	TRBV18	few	CASSPIRDSYPYEQYF	TGTGCCAGCTCACCGATTCGGGACTCCTACCCCTACGAGCAGTACTTC
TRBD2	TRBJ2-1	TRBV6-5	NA	CASSYGAGGRSEQFF	TGTGCCAGCAGTTACGGAGCGGGGGGGCGCAGTGAGCAGTTCTTC
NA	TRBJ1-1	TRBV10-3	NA	CAVSGGGNTEAFF	TGTGCCGTATCTGGGGGAGGGAACACTGAAGCTTTCTTT
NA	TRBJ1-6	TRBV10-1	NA	CAFGQKGNSPLHF	TGCGCCTTTGGACAGAAGGGAAATTCACCCCTCCACTTT
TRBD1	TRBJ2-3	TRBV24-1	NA	CATSDWEQQGAADTQYF	TGTGCCACCAGTGATTGGGAACAACAGGGGGCGGCGGATACGCAGTATTTT